The entry below gives a single TCR beta chain sequence along with its context. Antigen specificity is unknown. Purities over 98% were achieved in all sorted populations. The entry originates in a study of beta chain features in type 1 diabetes. Whole-study results and caveats: Overrepresentation of cells with high TCR expression could result from cDNA sequencing. Patients and controls would share equally any PCR tilt toward shorter templates.

Expressed TCRB transcripts got sequenced, as all isolated RNA was reverse transcribed. Profiled with immunoSEQ multiplex PCR; TCRdb holds only in-frame clones, not every one. This table has under 400,000 clones, around an eighth appearing once. This clonotype was sampled from a man younger than 35 in good health. Sequencing input: naive CD4+ T cells from blood.

The chain's CDR3 is CASSYQGTGELFF. The CDR3 DNA sequence: TGTGCCAGCAGTTATCAGGGAACCGGGGAGCTGTTTTTT. The chain links TRBV11-2 to TRBJ2-2; the D gene is possibly TRBD1 (5 bases). The germline CDR1 and CDR2 sequences are SGHAT and FQNNGV. The CDR3 runs to 13 residues. The germline V and J ends were trimmed by 6 bases and 5 bases, with 10 bases remaining between them.